This TCR beta chain was found in a study of T cell clones after liver transplantation. Study background: A pre-transplant mixed lymphocyte reaction with TCRbeta sequencing defined graft-donor-reactive clones followed in post-transplant blood.

Sequencing used immunoSEQ multiplex PCR; TCRdb keeps in-frame clones, though not all of them. The repertoire consists of tens of thousands of clones, with 86% occurring once and the leading ten covering almost 2.5%. Trimming at V came to 2 bases and at J to 8 bases, leaving 14 bases not matched to a gene. Germline CDR1 reads MNHNS; CDR2 reads SASEGT. This CDR3 has 17 residues. The TCR was taken from a human patient who received a liver transplant. The graft donor may have given rise to some T cells. The specimen was CD4+ T cells from blood, collected 24 months after liver transplant. The chain uses TRBV6-1 and TRBJ2-1; 8 nucleotides align to TRBD2. DNA of the CDR3: TGTGCCAGCAGTGAATTTCGGGGGACTAGTACGACGGATGAGCAGTTCTTC. Amino acid sequence: CASSEFRGTSTTDEQFF.